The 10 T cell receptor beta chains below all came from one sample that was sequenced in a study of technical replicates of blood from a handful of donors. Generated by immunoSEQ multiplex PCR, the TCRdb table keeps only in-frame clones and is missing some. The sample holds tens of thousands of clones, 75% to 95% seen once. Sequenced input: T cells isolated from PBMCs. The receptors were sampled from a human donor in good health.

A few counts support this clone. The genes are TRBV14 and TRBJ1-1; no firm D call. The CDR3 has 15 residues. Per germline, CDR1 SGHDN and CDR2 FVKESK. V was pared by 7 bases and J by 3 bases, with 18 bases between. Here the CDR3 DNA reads TGTGCCAGCACCGATACACTGAGGCCTGACACTGAAGCTTTCTTT. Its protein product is CASTDTLRPDTEAFF.

DNA for the CDR3: TGTGCCAGCAGCCGGGGACAGACGACTTTCTCAGGCGGGGAGCTGTTTTTT. Translated, it gives CASSRGQTTFSGGELFF. The V and J genes are TRBV11-2 and TRBJ2-2; 7 bases agree with TRBD1. Germline trimming cut 5 bases from V and 7 bases from J; bases unmatched to any gene: 16. The CDR3 runs to 17 residues. Germline loops: CDR1 SGHAT, CDR2 FQNNGV.

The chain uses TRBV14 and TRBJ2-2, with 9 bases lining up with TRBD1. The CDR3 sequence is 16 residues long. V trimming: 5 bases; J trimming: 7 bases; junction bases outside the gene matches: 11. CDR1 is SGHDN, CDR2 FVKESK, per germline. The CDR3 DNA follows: TGTGCCAGCAGCTACCTTCGGGACAGGGCATTCGGGGAGCTGTTTTTT. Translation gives CASSYLRDRAFGELFF.

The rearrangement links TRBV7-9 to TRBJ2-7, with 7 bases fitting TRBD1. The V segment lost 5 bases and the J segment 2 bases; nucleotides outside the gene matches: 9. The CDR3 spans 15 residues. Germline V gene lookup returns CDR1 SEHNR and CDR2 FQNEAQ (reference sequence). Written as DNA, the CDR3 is TGTGCCAGCAGCGAGGGGACAGCCTCAGCCTACGAGCAGTACTTC. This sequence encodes CASSEGTASAYEQYF.

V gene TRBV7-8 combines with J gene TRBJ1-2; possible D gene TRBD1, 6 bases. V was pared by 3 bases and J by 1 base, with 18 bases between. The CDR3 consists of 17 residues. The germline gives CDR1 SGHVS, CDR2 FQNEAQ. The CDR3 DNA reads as TGTGCCAGCAGCTTTGGATCAGGGGCGTTCCGTAACTATGGCTACACCTTC. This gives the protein CASSFGSGAFRNYGYTF.

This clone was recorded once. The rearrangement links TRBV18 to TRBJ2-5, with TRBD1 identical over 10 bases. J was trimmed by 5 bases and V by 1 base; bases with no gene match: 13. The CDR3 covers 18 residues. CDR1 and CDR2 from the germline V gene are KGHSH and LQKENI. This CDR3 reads CASSPRIAMGQGKETQYF. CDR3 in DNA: TGTGCCAGCTCACCACGAATAGCAATGGGACAGGGGAAGGAGACCCAGTACTTC. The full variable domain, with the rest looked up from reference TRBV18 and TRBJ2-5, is NAGVMQNPRHLVRRRGQEARLRCSPMKGHSHVYWYRQLPEEGLKFMVYLQKENIIDESGMPKERFSAEFPKEGPSILRIQQVVRGDSAAYFCASSPRIAMGQGKETQYFGPGTRLLVL.

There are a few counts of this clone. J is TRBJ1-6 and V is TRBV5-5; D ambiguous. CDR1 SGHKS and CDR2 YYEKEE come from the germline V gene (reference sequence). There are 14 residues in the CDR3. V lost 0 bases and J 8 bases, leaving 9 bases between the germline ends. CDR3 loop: CASSLGPGDSPLHF. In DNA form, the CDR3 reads TGTGCCAGCAGCTTGGGTCCGGGTGATTCACCCCTCCACTTT.

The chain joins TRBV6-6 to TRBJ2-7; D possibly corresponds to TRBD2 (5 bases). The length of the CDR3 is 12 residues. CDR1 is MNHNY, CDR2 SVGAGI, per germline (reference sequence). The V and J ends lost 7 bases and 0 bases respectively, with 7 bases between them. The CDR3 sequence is CASNSDSYEQYF. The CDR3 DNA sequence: TGTGCCAGCAATAGCGACTCCTACGAGCAGTACTTC.

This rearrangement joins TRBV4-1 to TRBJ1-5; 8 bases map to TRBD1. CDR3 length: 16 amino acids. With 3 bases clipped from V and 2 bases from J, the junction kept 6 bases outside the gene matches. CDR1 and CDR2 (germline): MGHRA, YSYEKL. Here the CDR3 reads CASSHRTGQGNQPQHF. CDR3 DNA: TGCGCCAGCAGCCATAGGACAGGGCAAGGCAATCAGCCCCAGCATTTT.

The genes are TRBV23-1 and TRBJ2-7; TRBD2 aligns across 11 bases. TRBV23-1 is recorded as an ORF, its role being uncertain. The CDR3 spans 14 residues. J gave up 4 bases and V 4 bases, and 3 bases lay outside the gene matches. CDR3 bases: TGCGCCAGCAGTCTTAGCGGGAGGGTTTACGAGCAGTACTTC. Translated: CASSLSGRVYEQYF.